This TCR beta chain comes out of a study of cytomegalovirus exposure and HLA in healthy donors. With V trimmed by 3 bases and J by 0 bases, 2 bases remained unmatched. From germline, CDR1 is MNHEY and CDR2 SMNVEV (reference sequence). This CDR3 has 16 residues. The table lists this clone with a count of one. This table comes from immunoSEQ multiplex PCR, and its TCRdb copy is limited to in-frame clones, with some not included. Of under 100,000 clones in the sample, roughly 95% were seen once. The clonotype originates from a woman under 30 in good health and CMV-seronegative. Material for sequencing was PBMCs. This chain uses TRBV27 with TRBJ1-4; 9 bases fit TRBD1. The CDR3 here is CASSLGTGPTNEKLFF. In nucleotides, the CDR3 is TGTGCCAGCAGTTTGGGGACAGGGCCAACTAATGAAAAACTGTTTTTT.